The 6 T cell receptor beta chains below all came from one sample that was sequenced in a study of chemoradiotherapy in HPV16-positive cancers. Sequenced by immunoSEQ multiplex PCR; TCRdb stores in-frame clones only, minus some. In the table there are tens of thousands of clones, roughly nine tenths of which are singletons. The sequences come from blood, collected from a patient who underwent chemoradiotherapy. The receptors stem from a human donor with HPV-associated anogenital cancer.

This chain uses TRBV5-1 with TRBJ2-3; possibly TRBD1 for D (6 bases). The CDR3 has 16 residues. Germline assignment: CDR1 SGHRS and CDR2 YFSETQ. Trimming left V 0 bases short and J 0 bases short, with 11 bases between. CDR3 bases: TGCGCCAGCAGCTTGGGGGTCAGGGGTAGCACAGATACGCAGTATTTT. Translation gives CASSLGVRGSTDTQYF.

V and J are TRBV5-1 and TRBJ2-5, with D tentatively TRBD1 or TRBD2 (5 bases each). This CDR3 spans 15 amino acids. The germline V and J ends were trimmed by 0 bases and 0 bases, with 9 bases remaining between them. The germline V gene encodes CDR1 SGHRS and CDR2 YFSETQ. The CDR3 region is CASSLVGTYQETQYF. As DNA, the CDR3 is TGCGCCAGCAGCTTGGTTGGGACGTACCAAGAGACCCAGTACTTC.

Remarks on this clone: One end of the junction does not line up with germline, which may come from a read error. The V call is TRBV9, the J call TRBJ1-1; 7 bases match TRBD1. The CDR3 spans 17 residues. Germline V gene sequence: CDR1 SGDLS, CDR2 YYNGEE. CDR3 DNA sequence: TGTGCCAGCAGCGCGGGGACGGCGAGGGGGCCGAACACTGAAGTTTTCTTT. Translated, it gives CASSAGTARGPNTEVFF.

The V and J genes are TRBV7-6 and TRBJ2-7; D is unresolved. This CDR3 has 13 residues. V was clipped by 1 base and J by 6 bases, with 10 bases between them. CDR1 is SGHVS, CDR2 FNYEAQ, per germline. In DNA, the CDR3 is TGTGCCAGCAGCTTAGACGAGCCCTCCGAGCAGTACTTC. It codes for CASSLDEPSEQYF. Based on the CDR3 plus reference TRBV7-6 and TRBJ2-7, the full variable domain is GAGVSQSPRYKVTKRGQDVALRCDPISGHVSLYWYRQALGQGPEFLTYFNYEAQQDKSGLPNDRFSAERPEGSISTLTIQRTEQRDSAMYRCASSLDEPSEQYFGPGTRLTVT.

The J gene is TRBJ1-2, the V gene TRBV5-5, with no clear D. The CDR3 has 12 residues. Trimming left V 2 bases short and J 8 bases short, with 10 bases between. The germline gives CDR1 SGHKS, CDR2 YYEKEE (reference sequence). This CDR3 reads CASSFRSGGYTF. DNA of the CDR3: TGTGCCAGCAGCTTCCGGTCCGGGGGCTACACCTTC.

The V gene is TRBV7-6, the J gene TRBJ1-2, with no clear D. Germline V gene data show CDR1 as SGHVS and CDR2 as FNYEAQ. CDR3 length: 15 amino acids. V was pared by 3 bases and J by 2 bases, with 13 bases between. DNA for the CDR3: TGTGCCAGCAGCTTGGAGGAGGGAGCCAACTATGGCTACACCTTC. As protein: CASSLEEGANYGYTF.